The 5 T cell receptor beta chains below were found in one sample sequenced in a study of metastatic and nonmetastatic thyroid tumors. Thyroid surgery was preceded by no treatment in any patient. TCRdb redid the clone calls on the PCR reads using MiXCR. Among tens of thousands of clones listed, about 20% were seen once. Sequencing used blood. These receptors came from a female donor with papillary thyroid cancer or a benign thyroid nodule (not recorded which). Some clones in this sample may be carry-over from other donors' samples.

The V call is TRBV5-1, the J call TRBJ2-7, with D maybe TRBD1 (6 bases). The CDR3 runs 13 residues. Germline V gene data show CDR1 as SGHRS and CDR2 as YFSETQ. The ends were cut back, 3 bases at V and 2 bases at J, with 9 bases in the middle. The CDR3: CASSWDKAYEQYF. CDR3 DNA sequence: TGCGCCAGCAGCTGGGACAAGGCCTACGAGCAGTACTTC.

Ten or more counts support this clone. V usage is TRBV7-2 and J usage is TRBJ2-7, with D unresolved. Trimming cost V 0 bases and J 7 bases, with 7 bases left between them. The CDR3 covers 12 residues. The germline gives CDR1 SGHTA, CDR2 FQGNSA. CDR3 nucleotide sequence: TGTGCCAGCAGCTTAGCTCCGAAGGAGCAGTACTTC. Translating gives CASSLAPKEQYF. Together with reference TRBV7-2 and TRBJ2-7, the CDR3 gives the full variable domain: GAGVSQSPSNKVTEKGKDVELRCDPISGHTALYWYRQSLGQGLEFLIYFQGNSAPDKSGLPSDRFSAERTGGSVSTLTIQRTQQEDSAVYLCASSLAPKEQYFGPGTRLTVT.

V usage is TRBV6-1 and J usage is TRBJ1-3; D is possibly TRBD1 (5 bases). Trimming cost V 4 bases and J 1 base, with 8 bases left between them. This CDR3 spans 14 amino acids. Germline lookup yields CDR1 MNHNS and CDR2 SASEGT. In DNA form, the CDR3 reads TGTGCCAGCAGTGTAGACAGATCTGGAAACACCATATATTTT. It translates to CASSVDRSGNTIYF.

Ten or more counts support this clone. V is TRBV19 and J is TRBJ2-2; 13 nucleotides match TRBD2. The CDR3 sequence is 17 residues long. Per germline, CDR1 LNHDA and CDR2 SQIVND (reference sequence). J was trimmed by 4 bases and V by 7 bases; bases with no gene match: 9. This CDR3 is CASTRTSGSGSTGELFF. The DNA of the CDR3 is TGTGCCAGTACAAGGACTAGCGGGAGCGGAAGCACCGGGGAGCTGTTTTTT. The full variable domain, with the rest looked up from reference TRBV19 and TRBJ2-2, is DGGITQSPKYLFRKEGQNVTLSCEQNLNHDAMYWYRQDPGQGLRLIYYSQIVNDFQKGDIAEGYSVSREKKESFPLTVTSAQKNPTAFYLCASTRTSGSGSTGELFFGEGSRLTVL.

The chain employs TRBV7-8 and TRBJ2-1, with D tentatively TRBD2 (6 bases). CDR1 is SGHVS and CDR2 is FQNEAQ in the germline V gene. This CDR3 has 15 amino acids. With 7 bases removed from V and 8 bases from J, the gap between germline ends came to 21 bases. The CDR3 bases are TGTGCCAGCATCCGGGGAGGCCCCCCTCTCCATGAGCAGTTCTTC. Its translation: CASIRGGPPLHEQFF. The whole variable domain, remainder taken from reference TRBV7-8 and TRBJ2-1, is GAGVSQSPRYKVAKRGQDVALRCDPISGHVSLFWYQQALGQGPEFLTYFQNEAQLDKSGLPSDRFFAERPEGSVSTLKIQRTQQEDSAVYLCASIRGGPPLHEQFFGPGTRLTVL.